Sequencing of this TCR beta chain was carried out in a study of T cell responses to AZD1222 COVID-19 vaccine. Germline CDR1 is SNHLY and CDR2 is FYNNEI. V dropped 7 bases and J dropped 2; count of bases not matched to a gene: 6. This CDR3 has 14 amino acids. Only in-frame clones appear in the TCRdb table, and some are missing; sequencing was by immunoSEQ multiplex PCR. The repertoire includes 55,000 to 65,000 clones, about three quarters of them detected once, and around 3.5% sits in the top ten. This clone was seen just once. What it recognizes is unknown. Study-wide findings and caveats: Clonal diversity was possibly underestimated, and the donors were mostly white British, with more females.

The source of this sequence is an adult who received the AZD1222 COVID-19 vaccine. This specimen was peripheral blood, taken 28 days after the second AZD1222 dose. This rearrangement joins TRBV2 to TRBJ2-7, with TRBD2 matching 9 bases. This CDR3 reads CASIPGLAPYEQYF. The CDR3 DNA reads as TGTGCCAGCATTCCGGGACTAGCACCCTACGAGCAGTACTTC.